A selection of T cell receptor beta chains follows, all from one sample in a study of cytomegalovirus exposure and HLA in healthy donors. TCRdb's copy holds only in-frame clones and misses some; the assay was immunoSEQ multiplex PCR. The sample has approximately 130,000 clones, around 77% seen once. Sequences were obtained from PBMCs. These receptors all come from a young man in good health and CMV-seropositive. CDR3s include the opening cysteine and the closing phenylalanine or tryptophan. Each record gives: D gene, J gene, V gene, clone size, CDR3 DNA, CDR3 protein. D genes are given only for firm matches. Size tells how often a clone was seen (once, few, many) or the class of an expanded clone, and some rows leave it out.

.,TRBJ2-3,TRBV29-1,.,TGCAGCGTCGTCTGGACAGTCACAGATACGCAGTATTTT,CSVVWTVTDTQYF
TRBD1,TRBJ1-4,TRBV18,.,TGTGCCAGCTCACCCGACAGGGCTAATGAAAAACTGTTTTTT,CASSPDRANEKLFF
TRBD1,TRBJ1-1,TRBV7-2,.,TGTGCCAGCAGCCCGGGACAGATGAACACTGAAGCTTTCTTT,CASSPGQMNTEAFF
TRBD2,TRBJ2-7,TRBV15,few,TGTGCCACCAGCAGAGGGGTAGCGGGAGGCTACGAGCAGTACTTC,CATSRGVAGGYEQYF
.,TRBJ1-3,TRBV5-1,once,TGCGCCAGCAGCTCAGGAACCTCTGGAAACACCATATATTTT,CASSSGTSGNTIYF
.,TRBJ2-5,TRBV14,.,TGTGCCAGCAGCCAACGGCGAGGACTATACCAAGAGACCCAGTACTTC,CASSQRRGLYQETQYF
.,TRBJ2-1,TRBV18,.,TGTGCCAGCTCACGCGGGGATACCTACAATGAGCAGTTCTTC,CASSRGDTYNEQFF
.,TRBJ2-6,TRBV6-4,few,TGTGCCAGCAGTGAAAGTTTGAGCTCTGGGGCCAACGTCCTGACTTTC,CASSESLSSGANVLTF
.,TRBJ1-5,TRBV11-2,.,TGTGCCAGCAGCCGTTACAGGGACGGGAATATTAGCAATCAGCCCCAGCATTTT,CASSRYRDGNISNQPQHF
.,TRBJ1-2,TRBV21-1,few,TGTGCCAGCACCAATCGAACAGGGTACTGTGGCTACACCTTC,CASTNRTGYCGYTF